A single sample gave rise to the 30 T cell receptor beta chains below, sequenced in a study of blood T cell repertoires in COVID-19. TCRdb's table, derived via immunoSEQ multiplex PCR, lists solely in-frame clones and lacks some. Of 60,000 to 70,000 clones detected, 86% appear once; the ten largest clones hold under 1.5%. Sequenced input: peripheral blood. These receptors all come from a woman aged 55-70 years with acute or convalescent COVID-19.

V gene TRBV7-6 combines with J gene TRBJ2-3; 9 bases match TRBD1. The germline gives CDR1 SGHVS, CDR2 FNYEAQ. Trimming at V came to 2 bases and at J to 0 bases, leaving 3 bases not matched to a gene. The CDR3 is 16 amino acids. CDR3 in DNA: TGTGCCAGCAGCTTACCCGGACAGGGGAGCACAGATACGCAGTATTTT. Its translation: CASSLPGQGSTDTQYF.

The chain combines TRBV5-1 with TRBJ2-5, with 9 bases aligning to TRBD2. The V gene's germline CDR1 is SGHRS and CDR2 YFSETQ. The V segment lost 4 bases and the J segment 3 bases; nucleotides outside the gene matches: 4. The CDR3 sequence is 14 residues long. CDR3 protein: CASSAGTSKETQYF. CDR3 nucleotide sequence: TGCGCCAGCAGCGCCGGGACTAGCAAAGAGACCCAGTACTTC.

The chain uses TRBV24-1 and TRBJ1-2; no clear D gene. This CDR3 spans 14 amino acids. Germline CDR1 and CDR2: KGHDR and SFDVKD. Trimming left V 8 bases short and J 2 bases short, with 14 bases between. The CDR3 nucleotides read TGTGCCACCAACAATGCTGTAATAAACTATGGCTACACCTTC. Its protein product is CATNNAVINYGYTF.

This clone was picked up one time. The chain has TRBV24-1 and TRBJ2-3, with 10 positions matching TRBD2. The length of the CDR3 is 17 residues. V was clipped by 1 base and J by 3 bases; unmatched bases: 6. Germline V gene data show CDR1 as KGHDR and CDR2 as SFDVKD. The CDR3 spells CATSDFPASGSTDTQYF. In DNA, the CDR3 is TGTGCCACCAGTGATTTCCCTGCTAGCGGGAGTACAGATACGCAGTATTTT.

With respect to this clone: The sample holds other DNA sequences that translate to the same CDR3. The chain has TRBV14 and TRBJ2-7, with 8 nucleotides matching TRBD1. After removal of 4 bases from V and 3 bases from J, the junction contained 5 bases not matched to a gene. This CDR3 region has 14 residues. Germline V gives CDR1 SGHDN, CDR2 FVKESK. CDR3 amino acids: CASSPGRGLYEQYF. For the CDR3, the DNA is TGTGCCAGCAGCCCGGGCAGGGGGCTCTACGAGCAGTACTTC.

CDR3 protein: CASSYEGQGALGYTF. The CDR3 region has the DNA TGTGCCAGCAGTTACGAGGGACAGGGGGCCCTCGGCTACACCTTC. V usage is TRBV6-5 and J usage is TRBJ1-2; 12 bases are shared with TRBD1. V gave up 2 bases and J gave up 8 bases; unmatched junction bases: 6. Germline assignment: CDR1 MNHEY and CDR2 SVGAGI. There are 15 residues in the CDR3.

V usage is TRBV29-1 and J usage is TRBJ1-2; 10 bases align to TRBD1. The V and J ends lost 7 bases and 5 bases, in that order; junction bases with no gene match: 7. Germline V gene sequence: CDR1 SQVTM, CDR2 ANQGSEA. The CDR3 runs to 13 residues. Here the CDR3 reads CSAYEGQGYGYTF. The CDR3 bases are TGCAGCGCCTATGAGGGACAGGGGTATGGCTACACCTTC.

This clone has a handful of counts. V is TRBV4-1 and J is TRBJ2-1, with TRBD2 matching over 7 bases. The V and J ends lost 5 bases and 4 bases, in that order; junction bases with no gene match: 8. The germline CDR1 and CDR2 sequences are MGHRA and YSYEKL. The CDR3 contains 15 residues. The CDR3 is CASSATGLKYNEQFF. DNA of the CDR3: TGCGCCAGCAGCGCTACGGGACTAAAGTACAATGAGCAGTTCTTC.

J is TRBJ2-2 and V is TRBV14, with D possibly matching TRBD2 (5 bases). CDR3 size: 14 residues. The V gene's germline CDR1 is SGHDN and CDR2 FVKESK. The V gene lost 0 bases and the J gene lost 6 bases, with 8 bases spanning the gap. The CDR3 loop reads CASSQDLRAGELFF. In DNA form, the CDR3 reads TGTGCCAGCAGCCAAGATTTGAGGGCCGGGGAGCTGTTTTTT.

This chain uses TRBV7-3 with TRBJ2-3, with 7 bases identical to TRBD2. Per the germline V gene, CDR1 is SGHTA and CDR2 is FQGTGA. The CDR3 length is 14 residues. J gave up 6 bases and V 0 bases, and 3 bases lay outside the gene matches. The CDR3 loop is CASSLTSGLDTQYF. CDR3 in DNA: TGTGCCAGCAGCTTAACTAGCGGGTTGGATACGCAGTATTTT.

V usage is TRBV9 and J usage is TRBJ1-5, with a weak D call TRBD1 (5 bases). Germline V CDR1 and CDR2: SGDLS, YYNGEE. The CDR3 length is 15 residues. Trimming left V 4 bases short and J 6 bases short, with 17 bases between. The CDR3 nucleotides read TGTGCCAGCAGCAATGCCGTGGATGGGGCTCAGCCCCAGCATTTT. The encoded protein is CASSNAVDGAQPQHF.

The chain uses TRBV3-1 (or the pseudogene TRBV3-2) and TRBJ1-1; D gene uncertain. The CDR3 length is 14 residues. CDR1 is LGHDT, CDR2 YNNKEL, per germline (reference sequence). V was clipped by 0 bases and J by 10 bases, with 15 bases between them. The CDR3 DNA reads TGTGCCAGCAGCCAAGAACTTCGGTCGTGGGCAGCTTTCTTT. This sequence encodes CASSQELRSWAAFF.

The rearrangement links TRBV29-1 to TRBJ1-1; D perhaps matches TRBD1 (6 bases). CDR1 SQVTM and CDR2 ANQGSEA come from the germline V gene. The CDR3 has 14 residues. Between the trimmed V and J ends, which lost 5 bases and 0 bases, there was a span of 13 bases. The CDR3 sequence: CSVNLGHVNTEAFF. CDR3 sequence (DNA): TGCAGCGTTAATCTGGGACATGTGAACACTGAAGCTTTCTTT.

This chain connects TRBV11-2 to TRBJ2-3, with D unresolved. The CDR3 loop spans 14 amino acids. V gave up 3 bases and J gave up 3 bases, with 10 bases separating them. CDR1 is SGHAT, CDR2 FQNNGV, per germline. DNA for the CDR3: TGTGCCAGCAGCTTCGCCCCCGGGACAGATACGCAGTATTTT. Translating it yields CASSFAPGTDTQYF. The full variable domain, rest sourced from reference TRBV11-2 and TRBJ2-3, is EAGVAQSPRYKIIEKRQSVAFWCNPISGHATLYWYQQILGQGPKLLIQFQNNGVVDDSQLPKDRFSAERLKGVDSTLKIQPAKLEDSAVYLCASSFAPGTDTQYFGPGTRLTVL.

The chain links TRBV7-9 to TRBJ1-1; D not resolved. CDR1 and CDR2 (germline): SEHNR, FQNEAQ (reference sequence). V was pared by 1 base and J by 2 bases, with 14 bases between. The CDR3 consists of 16 residues. The DNA for the CDR3 is TGTGCCAGCAGCTTAGAATGGGCGGACTACAACACTGAAGCTTTCTTT. This translates into CASSLEWADYNTEAFF.

The chain couples TRBV28 to TRBJ2-7; 9 nucleotides align to TRBD1. CDR1 is MDHEN, CDR2 SYDVKM, per germline. The CDR3 runs to 16 residues. Losses at the gene ends were 7 bases for V and 3 bases for J; bases not matched to a gene: 13. The CDR3, as DNA: TGTGCCAGCAAACCCCATGGGGGACAGGGTATCTACGAGCAGTACTTC. Amino acid sequence: CASKPHGGQGIYEQYF.

The chain recombines TRBV7-2 with TRBJ2-5; TRBD1 matches 7 bases. Germline CDR1 reads SGHTA; CDR2 reads FQGNSA. The length of the CDR3 is 15 residues. With 1 base clipped from V and 2 bases from J, the junction kept 4 bases outside the gene matches. The CDR3: CASSLVGTAQETQYF. The CDR3, as DNA: TGTGCCAGCAGCTTAGTCGGGACAGCTCAAGAGACCCAGTACTTC. Variable domain in full (rest from reference TRBV7-2 and TRBJ2-5): GAGVSQSPSNKVTEKGKDVELRCDPISGHTALYWYRQSLGQGLEFLIYFQGNSAPDKSGLPSDRFSAERTGGSVSTLTIQRTQQEDSAVYLCASSLVGTAQETQYFGPGTRLLVL.

V usage is TRBV9 and J usage is TRBJ2-2; 14 nucleotides match TRBD2. The CDR3 extends over 17 amino acids. Trimming cost V 4 bases and J 7 bases; bases outside gene matches: 9. Germline assignment: CDR1 SGDLS and CDR2 YYNGEE. Written as DNA, the CDR3 is TGTGCCAGCAGCCCGAGGACTAGCGGGAGGAAAGACGGGGAGCTGTTTTTT. Translation: CASSPRTSGRKDGELFF.

The gene calls are TRBV6-5 and TRBJ2-3; TRBD2 might be the D (6 bases). This CDR3 comprises 15 residues. The germline V gene encodes CDR1 MNHEY and CDR2 SVGAGI. V lost 8 bases and J 2 bases, leaving 17 bases between the germline ends. CDR3: CASSTTGGVTDTQYF. The CDR3 DNA is TGTGCCAGCTCCACGACTGGCGGGGTCACAGATACGCAGTATTTT.

Note on this clone: At the DNA level, this CDR3 is encoded by other sequences in the same sample as well. The chain employs TRBV5-1 and TRBJ2-1; maybe TRBD1 (6 bases). Germline CDR1 SGHRS, CDR2 YFSETQ. The V gene lost 4 bases and the J gene lost 0 bases, with 11 bases spanning the gap. The CDR3 length is 15 residues. The CDR3 region is CASSLTGSSYNEQFF. In DNA form, the CDR3 reads TGCGCCAGCAGCCTTACAGGGAGCTCCTACAATGAGCAGTTCTTC.

The V gene is TRBV4-1, the J gene TRBJ1-5, with TRBD1 as a possible D gene (6 bases). The germline V gene has CDR1 MGHRA and CDR2 YSYEKL. The V end was cut by 5 bases, the J end by 1 base, with 12 bases between. The CDR3 consists of 15 residues. The CDR3 DNA reads as TGCGCCAGCAGCACCGGGACACCCAGCAATCAGCCCCAGCATTTT. Its protein product is CASSTGTPSNQPQHF.

The CDR3 DNA sequence: TGTGCCAGCAGCTTACAACTGGGACAGGGGACTAGGCGCTTGTTAAATCAGCCCCAGCATTTT. Residues: CASSLQLGQGTRRLLNQPQHF. The J gene is TRBJ1-5, the V gene TRBV7-8; 10 nucleotides line up with TRBD1. The CDR3 length is 21 residues. Trimming cost V 2 bases and J 4 bases; bases outside gene matches: 20. Germline CDR1 reads SGHVS; CDR2 reads FQNEAQ.

The chain recombines TRBV9 with TRBJ2-7; 8 bases line up with TRBD1. The CDR3 loop spans 14 amino acids. V dropped 0 bases and J dropped 6; count of bases not matched to a gene: 5. In germline, CDR1 is SGDLS, CDR2 YYNGEE. CDR3 in DNA: TGTGCCAGCAGCGTAGACACAGGGGGATCCGAGCAGTACTTC. Amino acids: CASSVDTGGSEQYF. Full variable domain (remainder filled in from reference TRBV9 and TRBJ2-7): DSGVTQTPKHLITATGQRVTLRCSPRSGDLSVYWYQQSLDQGLQFLIQYYNGEERAKGNILERFSAQQFPDLHSELNLSSLELGDSALYFCASSVDTGGSEQYFGPGTRLTVT.

V is TRBV14 and J is TRBJ1-1; no clear D. Germline values: CDR1 SGHDN, CDR2 FVKESK. Trimming cost V 2 bases and J 1 base, with 8 bases left between them. This CDR3 spans 14 amino acids. CDR3 nucleotide sequence: TGTGCCAGCAGCCAACTCCAGGCGAACACTGAAGCTTTCTTT. Protein sequence: CASSQLQANTEAFF.

The chain is built from TRBV5-1 and TRBJ2-2; the match to TRBD1 covers 7 bases. From germline, CDR1 is SGHRS and CDR2 YFSETQ. Trimming cost V 4 bases and J 7 bases; bases outside gene matches: 10. This CDR3 comprises 15 residues. CDR3 in DNA: TGCGCCAGCAGCATGGGGTACAGGGGCCACGGGGAGCTGTTTTTT. This gives the protein CASSMGYRGHGELFF.

V gene TRBV7-3 combines with J gene TRBJ2-5; D unresolved. The V end lost 1 base, the J end lost 5 bases, and 8 bases lay between the germline ends. Germline V gives CDR1 SGHTA, CDR2 FQGTGA. The CDR3 covers 13 residues. The chain's CDR3 is CASSLMAWETQYF. The CDR3 bases are TGTGCCAGCAGCTTAATGGCCTGGGAGACCCAGTACTTC.

The chain is built from TRBV9 and TRBJ2-3; 7 nucleotides match TRBD2. This CDR3 comprises 13 residues. Germline-derived CDR1 and CDR2 are SGDLS and YYNGEE. Germline trimming cut 3 bases from V and 7 bases from J; bases unmatched to any gene: 5. The DNA of the CDR3 is TGTGCCAGCAGCGACCGACTAGCTAATACGCAGTATTTT. This translates into CASSDRLANTQYF.

This chain joins TRBV19 and TRBJ1-6, with 8 bases aligning to TRBD1. The CDR3 sequence is 16 residues long. Germline V gene sequence: CDR1 LNHDA, CDR2 SQIVND (reference sequence). The V and J ends lost 7 bases and 0 bases, in that order; junction bases with no gene match: 5. The CDR3 here is CASNPGGSSYNSPLHF. CDR3 nucleotide sequence: TGTGCCAGTAACCCAGGGGGCAGCTCCTATAATTCACCCCTCCACTTT. Together with reference TRBV19 and TRBJ1-6, the CDR3 gives the full variable domain: DGGITQSPKYLFRKEGQNVTLSCEQNLNHDAMYWYRQDPGQGLRLIYYSQIVNDFQKGDIAEGYSVSREKKESFPLTVTSAQKNPTAFYLCASNPGGSSYNSPLHFGNGTRLTVT.

V is TRBV7-9 and J is TRBJ1-2; D unclear. This CDR3 spans 13 amino acids. Germline values: CDR1 SEHNR, CDR2 FQNEAQ (reference sequence). V was pared by 8 bases and J by 0 bases, with 10 bases between. Here the CDR3 reads CASREDSNYGYTF. The CDR3 nucleotides read TGTGCCAGCCGGGAGGATTCTAACTATGGCTACACCTTC.

This clone was seen a single time. The V gene is TRBV28, the J gene TRBJ2-7; TRBD2 agrees at 8 bases. Germline-derived CDR1 and CDR2 are MDHEN and SYDVKM. This CDR3 is 13 amino acids long. Trimming took 10 bases from V and 2 from J; bases not matched to a gene: 7. The CDR3 protein is CATVAGIPYEQYF. CDR3 in DNA: TGTGCCACCGTAGCGGGAATCCCCTACGAGCAGTACTTC.